This TCR beta chain was sequenced during a study of OX40 agonist ivuxolimab in advanced cancers. Study-level information: Patients enrolled in dose escalation were diagnosed with hepatocellular carcinoma, melanoma, renal cell or head and neck cancer. Study-wide results and caveats: Individuals who were partial responders at 0.1-3.0 mg/kg had clonal expansion that ranked among the lowest.

Autoimmune disease history or systemic immunosuppression excluded patients. The sampling schedule covered blood at baseline, cycle 4 day 1, and cycle 7 day 1. Sequencing used immunoSEQ multiplex PCR; TCRdb keeps in-frame clones, though not all of them. The table shows more than 25,000 clones, with approximately 78% occurring only once. This CDR3 has 14 amino acids. Per the germline V gene, CDR1 is SGHDT and CDR2 is YYEEEE. Trimming pared 0 bases from V and 2 bases from J, leaving 9 bases between. With respect to this clone: The antigen is undetermined.

Source: CD4+ or CD8+ T cells sorted from blood, taken in a trial of the OX40 agonist ivuxolimab. This receptor was obtained from an adult with an advanced solid tumor such as melanoma, head and neck, liver or kidney cancer. This rearrangement joins TRBV5-6 to TRBJ2-7; perhaps TRBD1 as D (6 bases). CDR3 DNA: TGTGCCAGCAGCTTGGAGGGGGTACCCTACGAGCAGTACTTC. Translating it yields CASSLEGVPYEQYF.